One and the same sample provided the 26 T cell receptor beta chains below, sequenced in a study of beta chain features in type 1 diabetes. Broader study findings: People with Type 1 diabetes carried modestly yet significantly shorter TCRB CDR3s in all four CD4+ subsets.

These receptors are not linked to any known antigen. All of the isolated RNA was reverse transcribed, so expressed TCRB transcripts were sequenced. Sequenced by immunoSEQ multiplex PCR; TCRdb stores in-frame clones only, minus some. The sample carries a few hundred thousand clones, more than 11% recorded once. Sequencing was carried out using naive CD4+ T cells from blood. The receptors were gathered from a man aged 30 to 39 with type 1 diabetes.

J is TRBJ2-5 and V is TRBV7-8, with 12 bases that match TRBD2. J lost 2 bases, V lost 5 bases, and 3 bases had no gene match. This CDR3 has 15 residues. Looked up from germline, CDR1 is SGHVS and CDR2 is FQNEAQ. The CDR3, as DNA: TGTGCCAGCAGCCGGACTAGCGGGGCACAAGAGACCCAGTACTTC. Protein sequence: CASSRTSGAQETQYF.

This sequence joins TRBV7-2 and TRBJ2-5; TRBD2 matches at 8 bases. Germline V gene lookup returns CDR1 SGHTA and CDR2 FQGNSA. V shed 4 bases, J shed 5 bases, and the junction held 9 bases outside the gene matches. The CDR3 totals 15 residues. Here the CDR3 reads CASSSGRGGRETQYF. The CDR3, as DNA: TGTGCCAGCAGCTCCGGGAGGGGGGGGAGGGAGACCCAGTACTTC. Variable domain in full (rest from reference TRBV7-2 and TRBJ2-5): GAGVSQSPSNKVTEKGKDVELRCDPISGHTALYWYRQSLGQGLEFLIYFQGNSAPDKSGLPSDRFSAERTGGSVSTLTIQRTQQEDSAVYLCASSSGRGGRETQYFGPGTRLLVL.

The sample holds a few counts of this clone. This CDR3 reads CAWSPPWANQPQHF. CDR3 nucleotides: TGTGCCTGGAGCCCTCCATGGGCAAATCAGCCCCAGCATTTT. The genes are TRBV30 and TRBJ1-5; D is undetermined. Per the germline V gene, CDR1 is GTSNPN and CDR2 is SVGIG (reference sequence). This CDR3 has 14 residues. V was shortened by 3 bases and J by 4 bases, with 13 bases between the two germline ends.

The chain combines TRBV11-2 with TRBJ2-2; 10 bases fit TRBD2. The germline V gene encodes CDR1 SGHAT and CDR2 FQNNGV. This CDR3 region has 15 residues. Trimming cost V 6 bases and J 6 bases; bases outside gene matches: 7. In nucleotides, the CDR3 is TGTGCCAGCAGGTTTCTAGCGGGAGAGTCCGGGGAGCTGTTTTTT. Its protein is CASRFLAGESGELFF.

The chain has TRBV6-6 and TRBJ1-1; D gene uncertain. Germline CDR1 reads MNHNY; CDR2 reads SVGAGI (reference sequence). Trimming removed 6 bases at V and 3 bases at J, with 11 bases between. This CDR3 region has 13 residues. CDR3 sequence (DNA): TGTGCCAGCAGCAGATCGGGGTACACTGAAGCTTTCTTT. Its translation is CASSRSGYTEAFF.

This chain links TRBV28 with TRBJ2-1; 11 positions match TRBD2. From germline, CDR1 is MDHEN and CDR2 SYDVKM. Trimming cost V 4 bases and J 9 bases; bases outside gene matches: 8. The CDR3 has 15 amino acids. The CDR3 region has the DNA TGTGCCAGCAGTTCGACTAGCGGGGCCACGGGTGAGCAGTTCTTC. It is translated as CASSSTSGATGEQFF. Complete variable domain (other parts from reference TRBV28 and TRBJ2-1): DVKVTQSSRYLVKRTGEKVFLECVQDMDHENMFWYRQDPGLGLRLIYFSYDVKMKEKGDIPEGYSVSREKKERFSLILESASTNQTSMYLCASSSTSGATGEQFFGPGTRLTVL.

This clone was seen a handful of times. The rearrangement uses TRBV11-2 and TRBJ2-5, with 7 bases lining up with TRBD1. The germline CDR1 and CDR2 sequences are SGHAT and FQNNGV. J lost 1 base, V lost 3 bases, and 5 bases had no gene match. This CDR3 is built from 15 residues. This chain's CDR3 is CASSFLQGIQETQYF. In DNA form, the CDR3 reads TGTGCCAGCAGCTTTTTACAGGGGATCCAAGAGACCCAGTACTTC. Drawing the rest from reference TRBV11-2 and TRBJ2-5, the complete variable domain is EAGVAQSPRYKIIEKRQSVAFWCNPISGHATLYWYQQILGQGPKLLIQFQNNGVVDDSQLPKDRFSAERLKGVDSTLKIQPAKLEDSAVYLCASSFLQGIQETQYFGPGTRLLVL.

This clone was counted a few times. V gene TRBV7-9 combines with J gene TRBJ1-2; 9 bases are shared with TRBD1. Germline lookup yields CDR1 SEHNR and CDR2 FQNEAQ (reference sequence). The CDR3 runs to 14 residues. Trimming at V came to 4 bases and at J to 4 bases, leaving 4 bases not matched to a gene. CDR3 loop: CASSSDRGGYGYTF. The CDR3 nucleotides are TGTGCCAGCAGCTCGGACAGGGGAGGCTATGGCTACACCTTC.

The sample holds a few counts of this clone. V usage is TRBV30 and J usage is TRBJ1-2, with a tentative D call TRBD1 (6 bases). Germline CDR1 is GTSNPN and CDR2 is SVGIG (reference sequence). Trimming removed 0 bases from V and 8 bases from J, with 19 bases in between. This CDR3 comprises 15 residues. This CDR3 reads CAWSVGPTGSGGYTF. For the CDR3, the DNA is TGTGCCTGGAGTGTCGGCCCCACAGGGTCGGGGGGCTACACCTTC.

This clone has only a few counts. This sequence joins TRBV25-1 and TRBJ1-1; no clear D gene. V was pared by 3 bases and J by 8 bases, with 10 bases between. The germline CDR1 and CDR2 sequences are MGHDK and SYGVNS. The CDR3 sequence is 12 residues long. CDR3 amino acids: CASSDQSREAFF. In DNA form, the CDR3 reads TGTGCCAGCAGTGACCAGAGCAGGGAAGCTTTCTTT.

The chain carries TRBV19 and TRBJ2-3, with D possibly being TRBD1 (6 bases). Germline CDR1 and CDR2: LNHDA and SQIVND (reference sequence). V shed 6 bases and J shed 4 bases, with 14 bases lying between them. CDR3 size: 14 residues. The chain's CDR3 is CASSWDTRSDTQYF. Written as DNA, the CDR3 is TGTGCCAGTAGCTGGGACACGAGATCAGATACGCAGTATTTT.

A few counts support this clone. The chain couples TRBV5-1 to TRBJ2-1, with D possibly matching TRBD2 (6 bases). The CDR3 sequence is 13 residues long. The V gene lost 4 bases and the J gene lost 10 bases, with 15 bases spanning the gap. Germline V gene lookup returns CDR1 SGHRS and CDR2 YFSETQ. The CDR3 loop is CASSGGSLNEQFF. In DNA, the CDR3 is TGCGCCAGCAGCGGGGGGTCGTTAAACGAGCAGTTCTTC. Using reference TRBV5-1 and TRBJ2-1 for the parts outside the CDR3, the full variable domain is KAGVTQTPRYLIKTRGQQVTLSCSPISGHRSVSWYQQTPGQGLQFLFEYFSETQRNKGNFPGRFSGRQFSNSRSEMNVSTLELGDSALYLCASSGGSLNEQFFGPGTRLTVL.

The genes are TRBV5-1 and TRBJ1-1; D not resolved. The CDR3 spans 15 residues. Per the germline V gene, CDR1 is SGHRS and CDR2 is YFSETQ. Trimming stripped 4 bases from V and 1 base from J, with 14 bases between. The CDR3 spells CASSLRTGSNTEAFF. The CDR3 DNA sequence: TGCGCCAGCAGCCTTCGTACGGGGTCGAACACTGAAGCTTTCTTT.

The rearrangement uses TRBV10-3 and TRBJ2-7, with TRBD1 identical over 8 bases. The germline gives CDR1 ENHRY, CDR2 SYGVKD. This CDR3 is built from 14 residues. J lost 3 bases, V lost 6 bases, and 7 bases had no gene match. The CDR3 sequence: CAISPGTGDYEQYF. The CDR3 region has the DNA TGTGCCATCAGCCCCGGGACAGGAGACTACGAGCAGTACTTC.

This chain uses TRBV9 with TRBJ1-1, with D possibly matching TRBD1 (6 bases). The germline gives CDR1 SGDLS, CDR2 YYNGEE. The V gene lost 3 bases and the J gene lost 4 bases, with 13 bases spanning the gap. The CDR3 length is 14 residues. CDR3 region: CASSASGVSTEAFF. CDR3 sequence (DNA): TGTGCCAGCAGCGCGTCAGGGGTGTCCACTGAAGCTTTCTTT.

This clone was observed a handful of times. V and J are TRBV18 and TRBJ2-5; no definite D call. This CDR3 comprises 14 residues. Germline CDR1 KGHSH, CDR2 LQKENI. V dropped 6 bases and J dropped 5 bases, with 16 bases sitting between them. The DNA for the CDR3 is TGTGCCAGCTCCGGTCCTCTCGAGTGGGAGACCCAGTACTTC. It translates to CASSGPLEWETQYF.

This chain joins TRBV7-2 and TRBJ2-5; D gene uncertain. Germline CDR1 is SGHTA and CDR2 is FQGNSA. V was trimmed by 5 bases and J by 4 bases, leaving 11 bases between them. CDR3 length: 13 residues. The CDR3, as DNA: TGTGCCAGCAGCCCGCGCCGCGCAGAGACCCAGTACTTC. Residues: CASSPRRAETQYF.

A few counts support this clone. This chain joins TRBV19 and TRBJ1-5; D is unclear. Per the germline V gene, CDR1 is LNHDA and CDR2 is SQIVND (reference sequence). V lost 10 bases and J lost 0, with 13 bases in between. The CDR3 is 14 amino acids. This CDR3 is CATTVENSNQPQHF. CDR3 DNA: TGTGCCACCACCGTCGAGAATAGCAATCAGCCCCAGCATTTT.

The J gene is TRBJ2-3, the V gene TRBV7-2, with a possible D match to TRBD2 (7 bases). Trimming removed 7 bases from V and 1 base from J, with 24 bases in between. CDR3 size: 18 residues. Germline V gene data show CDR1 as SGHTA and CDR2 as FQGNSA. CDR3 loop: CASTKEGGRGQGTDTQYF. CDR3 nucleotide sequence: TGTGCCAGCACCAAAGAGGGTGGGCGGGGGCAGGGCACAGATACGCAGTATTTT.

The chain links TRBV5-1 to TRBJ2-1; TRBD1 aligns across 7 bases. V lost 4 bases and J lost 1; bases outside the gene matches: 2. The germline V gene encodes CDR1 SGHRS and CDR2 YFSETQ. The CDR3 has 14 residues. CDR3 sequence: CASSEGQSYNEQFF. CDR3 nucleotide sequence: TGCGCCAGCAGCGAGGGACAGTCCTACAATGAGCAGTTCTTC.

This clone was seen only once. The CDR3 DNA reads as TGTGCCAGCAGTTTATGGGGGGAGACCTACAATGAGCAGTTCTTC. Translated, it gives CASSLWGETYNEQFF. The chain combines TRBV27 with TRBJ2-1, with D possibly TRBD2 on 6 matching bases. V dropped 1 base and J dropped 2 bases, with 9 bases sitting between them. There are 15 residues in the CDR3. The germline V gene encodes CDR1 MNHEY and CDR2 SMNVEV (reference sequence).

In this sample, this clone turned up a few times. The V and J genes are TRBV27 and TRBJ1-2, with 8 positions matching TRBD1. J gave up 5 bases and V 6 bases, and 8 bases lay outside the gene matches. The CDR3 length is 14 residues. In germline, CDR1 is MNHEY, CDR2 SMNVEV (reference sequence). The CDR3 bases are TGTGCCAGCAGGGAGGACAGGGCCGGGTATGGCTACACCTTC. Residues: CASREDRAGYGYTF.

The sample holds a few counts of this clone. This chain links TRBV11-2 with TRBJ2-7; a possible D gene is TRBD2 (5 bases). Germline V CDR1 and CDR2: SGHAT, FQNNGV. Trimming pared 5 bases from V and 6 bases from J, leaving 11 bases between. The CDR3 is 12 amino acids. The CDR3 reads CASSPGEGEQYF. DNA of the CDR3: TGTGCCAGCAGCCCCGGAGAGGGCGAGCAGTACTTC.

Only a few counts were recorded for this clone. The V call is TRBV19, the J call TRBJ1-1; 8 nucleotides agree with TRBD1. Trimming at V came to 5 bases and at J to 5 bases, leaving 7 bases not matched to a gene. The CDR3 extends over 14 amino acids. CDR1 is LNHDA and CDR2 is SQIVND in the germline V gene (reference sequence). The CDR3 spells CASSPRTGSTEAFF. The CDR3 nucleotides read TGTGCCAGTAGTCCCCGGACAGGGAGTACTGAAGCTTTCTTT.

This clone was counted a few times. The chain combines TRBV6-6 with TRBJ2-5; D is possibly TRBD1 (5 bases). Germline CDR1 is MNHNY and CDR2 is SVGAGI (reference sequence). V lost 2 bases and J lost 1, with 8 bases in between. The CDR3 has 14 amino acids. The CDR3 protein is CASSYGGAQETQYF. The CDR3 DNA follows: TGTGCCAGCAGTTACGGTGGGGCCCAAGAGACCCAGTACTTC.

The chain has TRBV30 and TRBJ2-3; 7 bases agree with TRBD1. The CDR3 has 15 residues. The V segment lost 1 base and the J segment 5 bases; nucleotides outside the gene matches: 9. Looked up from germline, CDR1 is GTSNPN and CDR2 is SVGIG (reference sequence). CDR3: CAWSATGDQGDTQYF. The CDR3 bases are TGTGCCTGGAGTGCCACAGGGGATCAGGGAGATACGCAGTATTTT.